A selection of T cell receptor beta chains follows, all from one sample in a study of metastatic and nonmetastatic thyroid tumors. TCRdb reassembled clones from the PCR reads with MiXCR. Of 30,000 to 40,000 clones in the sample, roughly 19% are singletons; the top ten hold 9.5% to 15%. The material sequenced was blood. These receptors all stem from a male donor with papillary thyroid cancer or a benign thyroid nodule (not recorded which). Some clones in this sample may be carry-over from other donors' samples. The CDR3 runs from the conserved cysteine through the conserved F or W. Each record gives: clone size, J gene, V gene, D gene, CDR3 protein, CDR3 DNA. A D gene is named only where the DNA matches it firmly. The size entry is marked missing in some rows and otherwise reads once, few, many or a size class.

abundance: medium-sized
j_gene: TRBJ1-6
v_gene: TRBV6-2/TRBV6-3
d_gene: TRBD1
CDR3aa: CASTGQGDGANSPLHF
CDR3nt: TGTGCCAGCACCGGACAGGGAGATGGGGCCAATTCACCCCTCCACTTT

abundance: -
j_gene: TRBJ2-2
v_gene: TRBV27
d_gene: -
CDR3aa: CASIDRWGSGELFF
CDR3nt: TGTGCCAGCATCGACCGGTGGGGGTCCGGGGAGCTGTTTTTT

abundance: many
j_gene: TRBJ1-1
v_gene: TRBV6-2/TRBV6-3
d_gene: -
CDR3aa: CASSRGSLNTEAFF
CDR3nt: TGTGCCAGCAGTCGGGGGTCCTTGAACACTGAAGCTTTCTTT

abundance: many
j_gene: TRBJ1-1
v_gene: TRBV30
d_gene: TRBD1
CDR3aa: CALVLIKSGGFEAFF
CDR3nt: TGTGCCCTGGTGCTGATTAAATCAGGGGGCTTCGAAGCTTTCTTT

abundance: medium-sized
j_gene: TRBJ2-1
v_gene: TRBV6-5
d_gene: -
CDR3aa: CASSYLPPGAIYNEQFF
CDR3nt: TGTGCCAGCAGTTACCTCCCCCCAGGGGCGATATACAATGAGCAGTTCTTC

abundance: -
j_gene: TRBJ1-6
v_gene: TRBV7-2
d_gene: TRBD1
CDR3aa: CASSLYGQGSSPLHF
CDR3nt: TGTGCCAGCAGCTTATACGGACAGGGTAGCTCACCCCTCCACTTT

abundance: many
j_gene: TRBJ1-2
v_gene: TRBV3-1
d_gene: -
CDR3aa: CASSQGEGQFYGYTF
CDR3nt: TGTGCCAGCAGCCAAGGGGAGGGACAATTCTATGGCTACACCTTC

abundance: -
j_gene: TRBJ1-5
v_gene: TRBV2
d_gene: -
CDR3aa: CASSDRLGGHPQHF
CDR3nt: TGTGCCAGCAGTGATCGGTTGGGCGGACATCCCCAGCATTTT

abundance: few
j_gene: TRBJ2-7
v_gene: TRBV28
d_gene: -
CDR3aa: CVSATGLGDQYF
CDR3nt: TGTGTCAGCGCAACAGGACTGGGGGATCAGTACTTC

abundance: many
j_gene: TRBJ2-2
v_gene: TRBV29-1
d_gene: -
CDR3aa: CSVEGGTSTGELFF
CDR3nt: TGCAGCGTTGAAGGTGGAACTAGCACCGGGGAGCTGTTTTTT

abundance: -
j_gene: TRBJ2-3
v_gene: TRBV10-1
d_gene: TRBD2
CDR3aa: CASSETLAGGLDTDSQYF
CDR3nt: TGCGCCAGCAGTGAGACACTAGCGGGAGGTCTCGATACAGATTCGCAGTATTTT

abundance: -
j_gene: TRBJ2-1
v_gene: TRBV7-9
d_gene: -
CDR3aa: CASSLQGNEQFF
CDR3nt: TGTGCCAGCAGCTTACAGGGGAATGAGCAGTTCTTC

abundance: once
j_gene: TRBJ2-3
v_gene: TRBV5-8
d_gene: TRBD2
CDR3aa: CASSLEGLITDTQYF
CDR3nt: TGTGCCAGCAGCTTGGAGGGACTAATCACAGATACGCAGTATTTT

abundance: many
j_gene: TRBJ2-5
v_gene: TRBV7-9
d_gene: TRBD1
CDR3aa: CASSLGATGQETQYF
CDR3nt: TGTGCCAGCAGCTTAGGCGCGACAGGGCAGGAGACCCAGTACTTC

abundance: many
j_gene: TRBJ2-2
v_gene: TRBV6-2/TRBV6-3
d_gene: -
CDR3aa: CASVLDTRVTGELFF
CDR3nt: TGTGCCAGCGTCTTAGACACTCGAGTAACCGGGGAGCTGTTTTTT

abundance: many
j_gene: TRBJ1-3
v_gene: TRBV19
d_gene: -
CDR3aa: CASSIGGTGGNTIYF
CDR3nt: TGTGCCAGTAGTATTGGGGGTACGGGAGGAAACACCATATATTTT

abundance: many
j_gene: TRBJ2-7
v_gene: TRBV2
d_gene: TRBD2
CDR3aa: CASSEQAGVPYEQYF
CDR3nt: TGTGCCAGCAGTGAACAGGCGGGGGTACCCTACGAGCAGTACTTC

abundance: many
j_gene: TRBJ2-3
v_gene: TRBV28
d_gene: -
CDR3aa: CASSFGASTDTQYF
CDR3nt: TGTGCCAGCAGTTTCGGGGCTAGCACAGATACGCAGTATTTT

abundance: few
j_gene: TRBJ2-7
v_gene: TRBV6-1
d_gene: -
CDR3aa: CASNGIVGDEQYF
CDR3nt: TGTGCCAGCAACGGGATCGTCGGCGACGAGCAGTACTTC

abundance: -
j_gene: TRBJ2-7
v_gene: TRBV5-1
d_gene: TRBD1
CDR3aa: CASSYPGQGPYEQYF
CDR3nt: TGCGCCAGCAGCTATCCCGGACAGGGTCCCTACGAGCAGTACTTC

abundance: few
j_gene: TRBJ1-2
v_gene: TRBV12-3/TRBV12-4
d_gene: TRBD1
CDR3aa: CASSSCDRGGYTF
CDR3nt: TGTGCCAGCAGTTCCTGTGACAGGGGTGGCTACACCTTC

abundance: few
j_gene: TRBJ2-1
v_gene: TRBV27
d_gene: -
CDR3aa: CASKPGVGGNEKVF
CDR3nt: TGTGCCAGCAAGCCGGGAGTAGGCGGTAATGAGAAGGTCTTC

abundance: medium-sized
j_gene: TRBJ2-7
v_gene: TRBV27
d_gene: TRBD1
CDR3aa: CASSLQGTGRNEQYF
CDR3nt: TGTGCCAGCAGTTTGCAGGGGACAGGACGAAACGAGCAGTACTTC

abundance: -
j_gene: TRBJ2-1
v_gene: TRBV6-1
d_gene: TRBD2
CDR3aa: CASSYSGTRDNEQFF
CDR3nt: TGTGCCAGCAGCTATTCCGGGACTAGGGACAATGAGCAGTTCTTC

abundance: many
j_gene: TRBJ1-1
v_gene: TRBV7-3
d_gene: -
CDR3aa: CASSLSVLTEAFF
CDR3nt: TGTGCCAGCAGCTTATCCGTACTCACTGAAGCTTTCTTT

abundance: -
j_gene: TRBJ1-1
v_gene: TRBV19
d_gene: -
CDR3aa: CASSPTWGWNTEAFF
CDR3nt: TGTGCCAGTAGTCCGACCTGGGGATGGAACACTGAAGCTTTCTTT

abundance: many
j_gene: TRBJ2-7
v_gene: TRBV6-1
d_gene: TRBD1
CDR3aa: CASSGSTGSSYEQYF
CDR3nt: TGTGCCAGCAGTGGGTCGACAGGGAGCTCCTACGAGCAGTACTTC

abundance: medium-sized
j_gene: TRBJ1-2
v_gene: TRBV4-1
d_gene: TRBD1
CDR3aa: CASSQVVGQGVDGYTF
CDR3nt: TGCGCCAGCAGCCAAGTGGTCGGACAGGGGGTCGATGGCTACACCTTC

abundance: -
j_gene: TRBJ1-4
v_gene: TRBV4-2
d_gene: TRBD1
CDR3aa: CASSTGGASRAEKLFF
CDR3nt: TGTGCCAGCTCCACAGGGGGCGCAAGCAGGGCCGAAAAACTGTTTTTT

abundance: many
j_gene: TRBJ2-3
v_gene: TRBV12-3/TRBV12-4
d_gene: -
CDR3aa: CASSMGTDTQYF
CDR3nt: TGTGCCAGCAGTATGGGCACAGATACGCAGTATTTT

abundance: -
j_gene: TRBJ2-3
v_gene: TRBV6-1
d_gene: TRBD2
CDR3aa: CASSRSGRSTDTQYF
CDR3nt: TGTGCCAGCAGTAGGAGCGGGAGAAGCACAGATACGCAGTATTTT

abundance: many
j_gene: TRBJ2-1
v_gene: TRBV7-2
d_gene: TRBD2
CDR3aa: CASSPVAGGPPNEQFF
CDR3nt: TGTGCCAGCAGCCCGGTAGCGGGAGGGCCGCCCAATGAGCAGTTCTTC

abundance: medium-sized
j_gene: TRBJ2-7
v_gene: TRBV28
d_gene: TRBD2
CDR3aa: CASSSPKATSGGIYEQYF
CDR3nt: TGTGCCAGCAGTTCCCCAAAAGCCACTAGCGGGGGTATCTACGAGCAGTACTTC

abundance: few
j_gene: TRBJ2-1
v_gene: TRBV28
d_gene: -
CDR3aa: CASSLGRWDQFF
CDR3nt: TGTGCCAGCAGCTTGGGACGGTGGGATCAGTTCTTC

abundance: many
j_gene: TRBJ1-1
v_gene: TRBV11-2
d_gene: TRBD1
CDR3aa: CASSSRLRGPASEAFF
CDR3nt: TGTGCCAGCAGCTCACGGCTCAGGGGGCCGGCCTCTGAAGCTTTCTTT

abundance: many
j_gene: TRBJ2-5
v_gene: TRBV6-1
d_gene: TRBD1
CDR3aa: CASRKQGSKETQYF
CDR3nt: TGTGCCAGCAGGAAACAGGGGTCCAAAGAGACCCAGTACTTC

abundance: many
j_gene: TRBJ2-6
v_gene: TRBV27
d_gene: TRBD1
CDR3aa: CASRGQGAGANVLTF
CDR3nt: TGTGCCAGCAGAGGACAGGGGGCTGGGGCCAACGTCCTGACTTTC

abundance: many
j_gene: TRBJ2-7
v_gene: TRBV30
d_gene: TRBD2
CDR3aa: CAWRFRASGAYEQYF
CDR3nt: TGTGCCTGGAGGTTTAGGGCTAGCGGGGCCTACGAGCAGTACTTC

abundance: once
j_gene: TRBJ2-7
v_gene: TRBV9
d_gene: -
CDR3aa: CASSVSPRGSSEQYF
CDR3nt: TGTGCCAGCAGCGTATCTCCTAGGGGTAGCAGCGAGCAGTACTTC

abundance: -
j_gene: TRBJ2-7
v_gene: TRBV20-1
d_gene: TRBD2
CDR3aa: CSSRDLGEGRTYERYF
CDR3nt: TGCAGTTCTAGAGATCTGGGGGAGGGCCGCACCTACGAGCGGTACTTC

abundance: -
j_gene: TRBJ2-1
v_gene: TRBV4-1
d_gene: -
CDR3aa: CASSQEAQDEQFF
CDR3nt: TGCGCCAGCAGCCAAGAGGCCCAGGATGAGCAGTTCTTC

abundance: -
j_gene: TRBJ1-6
v_gene: TRBV27
d_gene: -
CDR3aa: CASSLSPSGGNSPLHF
CDR3nt: TGTGCCAGCAGTTTATCCCCGAGTGGGGGTAATTCACCCCTCCACTTT

abundance: few
j_gene: TRBJ2-2
v_gene: TRBV12-3/TRBV12-4
d_gene: -
CDR3aa: CASSTTGGGGELFF
CDR3nt: TGTGCCAGCAGTACCACCGGAGGGGGCGGGGAGCTGTTTTTT

abundance: -
j_gene: TRBJ1-2
v_gene: TRBV4-3
d_gene: -
CDR3aa: CASSPSWMSYGYTF
CDR3nt: TGCGCCAGCAGCCCTAGCTGGATGAGCTATGGCTACACCTTC

abundance: many
j_gene: TRBJ2-7
v_gene: TRBV28
d_gene: TRBD2
CDR3aa: CASSLALAYEQYF
CDR3nt: TGTGCCAGTTCACTAGCGCTAGCCTACGAGCAGTACTTC

abundance: medium-sized
j_gene: TRBJ2-7
v_gene: TRBV27
d_gene: TRBD2
CDR3aa: CASSDQGGLGSYEQYF
CDR3nt: TGTGCCAGTTCCGACCAAGGGGGACTAGGGTCCTACGAGCAGTACTTC

abundance: many
j_gene: TRBJ1-1
v_gene: TRBV5-1
d_gene: -
CDR3aa: CASSRVSGGPGNTEAFF
CDR3nt: TGCGCCAGCAGCAGGGTAAGCGGGGGACCAGGGAACACTGAAGCTTTCTTT

abundance: few
j_gene: TRBJ2-7
v_gene: TRBV6-2/TRBV6-3
d_gene: -
CDR3aa: CASSYSGTYEQYF
CDR3nt: TGTGCCAGCAGTTACTCCGGGACATACGAGCAGTACTTC

abundance: many
j_gene: TRBJ1-4
v_gene: TRBV6-1
d_gene: -
CDR3aa: CASSLAGQDEKLFF
CDR3nt: TGTGCCAGCAGCCTCGCAGGGCAGGATGAAAAACTGTTTTTT

abundance: few
j_gene: TRBJ2-7
v_gene: TRBV10-3
d_gene: -
CDR3aa: CAILRGDEQYF
CDR3nt: TGTGCCATACTCCGGGGTGACGAGCAGTACTTC

abundance: many
j_gene: TRBJ1-1
v_gene: TRBV20-1
d_gene: TRBD1
CDR3aa: CSARGGQANTEAFF
CDR3nt: TGCAGTGCTAGAGGTGGACAGGCGAACACTGAAGCTTTCTTT

abundance: many
j_gene: TRBJ2-1
v_gene: TRBV7-2
d_gene: -
CDR3aa: CASSLVGSSYNEQFF
CDR3nt: TGTGCCAGCAGCTTAGTTGGGAGCTCCTACAATGAGCAGTTCTTC

abundance: -
j_gene: TRBJ2-7
v_gene: TRBV5-1
d_gene: TRBD2
CDR3aa: CAISLETSVRALYYEQYF
CDR3nt: TGCGCCATCAGCTTGGAGACTAGCGTGAGGGCACTTTACTACGAGCAGTACTTC

abundance: medium-sized
j_gene: TRBJ1-2
v_gene: TRBV6-4
d_gene: TRBD1
CDR3aa: CASSEGTGGIYGYTF
CDR3nt: TGTGCCAGCAGTGAAGGGACAGGGGGCATCTATGGCTACACCTTC

abundance: -
j_gene: TRBJ1-5
v_gene: TRBV6-2/TRBV6-3
d_gene: -
CDR3aa: CASSYSQGGQPQHF
CDR3nt: TGTGCCAGCAGTTACTCACAGGGAGGTCAGCCCCAGCATTTT